This T cell receptor (beta chain) was sequenced for a study of beta chain features in type 1 diabetes. The junction had 5 bases not matched to a gene; V was cut back by 1 base and J by 9 bases. This CDR3 comprises 14 residues. Germline V lookup: CDR1 SEHNR, CDR2 FQNEAQ (reference sequence). For this clone: Antigen specificity is unknown.

Reverse transcription of all isolated RNA meant that expressed TCRB transcripts were sequenced. Libraries were prepared by immunoSEQ multiplex PCR; TCRdb keeps only in-frame clonotypes and omits some of them. This table has some 240,000 clones, under 20% appearing once. Study-level points and caveats: Type 1 diabetes patients had moderately but significantly shorter TCRB CDR3s in all four CD4+ subsets. In type 1 diabetes patients, VDJ junctions had fewer insertions; deletions at these junctions were more frequent.

Sequenced sample: naive CD4+ T cells from blood. The sequence was obtained from a man aged 30 to 39 with type 1 diabetes. The rearrangement links TRBV7-9 to TRBJ2-1; TRBD2 matches at 8 bases. The CDR3 sequence is CASSLVSGGGEQFF. Here the CDR3 DNA reads TGTGCCAGCAGCTTAGTTTCGGGAGGGGGTGAGCAGTTCTTC.